The 11 T cell receptor beta chains presented below share a single source sample, sequenced in a study of control samples from healthy donors and cancer patients. Here immunoSEQ multiplex PCR was the method, and the copy in TCRdb shows in-frame clones only, minus some. The data contain about 220,000 clones, about 95% of them singletons. The sequenced sample was blood. The receptors shown here come from a man in his fifties or sixties in good health.

The chain joins TRBV24-1 to TRBJ2-2; 8 nucleotides line up with TRBD1. The trim removed 2 bases at V and 1 base at J, leaving 2 bases unmatched. The CDR3 totals 16 residues. Per germline, CDR1 KGHDR and CDR2 SFDVKD. The CDR3 reads CATSDSGTGNTGELFF. The CDR3 region has the DNA TGTGCCACCAGTGATTCCGGGACAGGGAACACCGGGGAGCTGTTTTTT.

V and J are TRBV4-2 and TRBJ2-3, with D possibly matching TRBD1 (5 bases). This CDR3 contains 16 residues. Trimming stripped 0 bases from V and 4 bases from J, with 14 bases between. Germline CDR1 and CDR2: LGHNA and YNFKEQ. The CDR3 coding sequence is TGTGCCAGCAGCCAAGATCGATCTAAGGGGTCAGATACGCAGTATTTT. It yields the protein CASSQDRSKGSDTQYF.

V gene TRBV6-5 combines with J gene TRBJ2-7, with a weak D call TRBD2 (5 bases). CDR1 and CDR2 from the germline V gene are MNHEY and SVGAGI. V lost 10 bases and J lost 9, with 13 bases in between. This CDR3 has 10 residues. CDR3 amino acids: CATRKGGQYF. The CDR3 DNA reads TGTGCCACCAGGAAAGGAGGGCAGTACTTC.

This clone occurred once. This chain links TRBV28 with TRBJ1-2; no definite D call. Germline V gives CDR1 MDHEN, CDR2 SYDVKM. V shed 6 bases and J shed 4 bases, with 15 bases lying between them. This CDR3 contains 14 residues. The CDR3 DNA sequence: TGTGCCAGCAGAGTAAGACAACCTGCCTATGGCTACACCTTC. It specifies CASRVRQPAYGYTF.

The rearrangement links TRBV5-4 to TRBJ2-7, with D maybe TRBD1 (5 bases). Germline V gives CDR1 SGHNT, CDR2 YYREEE (reference sequence). The CDR3 length is 14 residues. Deletions cut 3 bases from V and 0 bases from J, with 10 bases between. CDR3 coding DNA: TGTGCCAGCAGCTGGACCGACAGCTCCTACGAGCAGTACTTC. It codes for CASSWTDSSYEQYF.

The V call is TRBV3-1 (or the pseudogene TRBV3-2), the J call TRBJ2-2; D gene uncertain. The V end lost 3 bases, the J end lost 2 bases, and 10 bases lay between the germline ends. Germline V lookup: CDR1 LGHDT, CDR2 YNNKEL (reference sequence). The CDR3 spans 15 residues. The DNA for the CDR3 is TGTGCCAGCAGCCAGGCACTTTCAAACACCGGGGAGCTGTTTTTT. Its protein is CASSQALSNTGELFF.

The genes are TRBV5-1 and TRBJ1-5, with a tentative D call TRBD1 (5 bases). From germline, CDR1 is SGHRS and CDR2 YFSETQ. CDR3 length equals 15 residues. Trimming stripped 8 bases from V and 3 bases from J, with 18 bases between. CDR3: CASPGRGSDNQPQHF. CDR3 in DNA: TGCGCCAGTCCAGGGCGAGGGTCGGACAATCAGCCCCAGCATTTT.

The genes are TRBV18 and TRBJ2-2; perhaps TRBD1 as D (5 bases). The length of the CDR3 is 13 residues. Germline V gene lookup returns CDR1 KGHSH and CDR2 LQKENI. V dropped 8 bases and J dropped 5 bases, with 12 bases sitting between them. In DNA, the CDR3 is TGTGCCAGCCAAGTCGACAGAACCGGGGAGCTGTTTTTT. It translates to CASQVDRTGELFF.

The chain is built from TRBV10-3 and TRBJ1-5; a weak D match, TRBD1 (5 bases). The CDR3 totals 15 residues. V shed 0 bases and J shed 3 bases, with 9 bases lying between them. Germline V gene data show CDR1 as ENHRY and CDR2 as SYGVKD. This chain's CDR3 is CAISESQGVNQPQHF. The CDR3 coding sequence is TGTGCCATCAGTGAGTCCCAGGGTGTCAATCAGCCCCAGCATTTT.

The chain links TRBV15 to TRBJ2-7, with 9 positions matching TRBD1. CDR3 length equals 13 residues. Losses at the gene ends were 0 bases for V and 7 bases for J; bases not matched to a gene: 1. The germline CDR1 and CDR2 sequences are LNHNV and YYDKDF (reference sequence). In DNA form, the CDR3 reads TGTGCCACCAGCAGAGATGGGACAGGGGAGCAGTACTTC. Its protein is CATSRDGTGEQYF.

The chain combines TRBV24-1 with TRBJ2-5; a possible D gene is TRBD2 (6 bases). The CDR3 is made up of 15 amino acids. Trimming left V 3 bases short and J 2 bases short, with 12 bases between. Germline values: CDR1 KGHDR, CDR2 SFDVKD. CDR3 protein: CATSDAGKIQETQYF. Here the CDR3 DNA reads TGTGCCACCAGTGATGCGGGGAAAATTCAAGAGACCCAGTACTTC.